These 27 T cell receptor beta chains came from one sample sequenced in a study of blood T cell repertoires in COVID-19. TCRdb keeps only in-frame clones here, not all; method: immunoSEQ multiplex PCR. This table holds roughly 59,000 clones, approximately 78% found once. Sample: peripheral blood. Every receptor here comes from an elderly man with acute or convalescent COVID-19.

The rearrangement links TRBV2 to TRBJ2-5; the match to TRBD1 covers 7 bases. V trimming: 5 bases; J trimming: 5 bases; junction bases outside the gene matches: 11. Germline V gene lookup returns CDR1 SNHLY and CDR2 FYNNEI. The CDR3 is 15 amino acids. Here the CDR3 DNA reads TGTGCCAGCAGTCTAGACAGGGTAAAGGCGGAGACCCAGTACTTC. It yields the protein CASSLDRVKAETQYF.

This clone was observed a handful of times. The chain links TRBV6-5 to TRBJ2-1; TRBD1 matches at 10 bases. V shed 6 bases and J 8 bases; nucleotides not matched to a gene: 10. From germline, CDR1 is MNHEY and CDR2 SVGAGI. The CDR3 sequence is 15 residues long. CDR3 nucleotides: TGTGCCAGCAGGGGCTCCGGGACAGGGGACGATGAGCAGTTCTTC. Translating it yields CASRGSGTGDDEQFF.

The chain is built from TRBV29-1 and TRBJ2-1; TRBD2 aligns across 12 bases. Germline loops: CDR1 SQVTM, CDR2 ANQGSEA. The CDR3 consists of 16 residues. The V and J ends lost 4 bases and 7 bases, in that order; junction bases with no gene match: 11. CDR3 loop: CSVGQTSGSFGNEQFF. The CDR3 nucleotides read TGCAGCGTTGGTCAGACTAGCGGGAGTTTCGGGAATGAGCAGTTCTTC.

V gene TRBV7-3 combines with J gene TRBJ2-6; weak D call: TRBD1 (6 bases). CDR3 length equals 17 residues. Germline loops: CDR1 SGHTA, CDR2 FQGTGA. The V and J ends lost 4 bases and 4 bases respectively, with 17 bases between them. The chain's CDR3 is CASSSTGSPAGANVLTF. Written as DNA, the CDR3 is TGTGCCAGCAGCTCGACAGGATCCCCTGCGGGGGCCAACGTCCTGACTTTC.

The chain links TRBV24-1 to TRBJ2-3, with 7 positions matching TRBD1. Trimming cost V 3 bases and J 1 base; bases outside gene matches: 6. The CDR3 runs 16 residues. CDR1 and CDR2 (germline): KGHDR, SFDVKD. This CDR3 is CATSDPTGIGTDTQYF. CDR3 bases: TGTGCCACCAGTGATCCGACAGGGATTGGCACAGATACGCAGTATTTT.

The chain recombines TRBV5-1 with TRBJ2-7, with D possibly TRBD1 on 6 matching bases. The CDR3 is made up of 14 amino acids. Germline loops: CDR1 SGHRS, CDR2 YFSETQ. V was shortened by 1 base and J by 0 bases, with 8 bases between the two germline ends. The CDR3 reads CASSLTGHSYEQYF. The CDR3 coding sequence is TGCGCCAGCAGCTTGACGGGACACTCCTACGAGCAGTACTTC.

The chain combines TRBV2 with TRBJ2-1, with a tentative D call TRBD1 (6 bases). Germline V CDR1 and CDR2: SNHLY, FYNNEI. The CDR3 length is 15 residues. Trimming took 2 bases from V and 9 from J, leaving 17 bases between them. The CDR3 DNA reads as TGTGCCAGCAGTGAACAGGGGCTTGATGTAGGTGAGCAGTTCTTC. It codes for CASSEQGLDVGEQFF.

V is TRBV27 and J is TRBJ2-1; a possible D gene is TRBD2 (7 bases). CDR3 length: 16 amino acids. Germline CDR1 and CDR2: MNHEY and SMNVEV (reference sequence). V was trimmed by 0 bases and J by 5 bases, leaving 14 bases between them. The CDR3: CASSLSGAGDHNEQFF. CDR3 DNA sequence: TGTGCCAGCAGTTTATCGGGGGCGGGAGACCACAATGAGCAGTTCTTC.

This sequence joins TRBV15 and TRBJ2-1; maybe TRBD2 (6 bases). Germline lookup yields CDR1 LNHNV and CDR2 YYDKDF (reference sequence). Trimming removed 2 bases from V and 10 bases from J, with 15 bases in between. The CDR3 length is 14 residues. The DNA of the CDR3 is TGTGCCACCAGCAGAAACCGGGGCCGGGGGGAGCAGTTCTTC. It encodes CATSRNRGRGEQFF.

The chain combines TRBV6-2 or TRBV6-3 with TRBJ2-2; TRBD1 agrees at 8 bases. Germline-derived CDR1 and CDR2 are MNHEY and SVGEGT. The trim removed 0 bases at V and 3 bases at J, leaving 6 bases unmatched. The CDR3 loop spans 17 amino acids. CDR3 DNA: TGTGCCAGCAGTTACTCCCTAGCGACAGGGGACACCGGGGAGCTGTTTTTT. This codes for CASSYSLATGDTGELFF.

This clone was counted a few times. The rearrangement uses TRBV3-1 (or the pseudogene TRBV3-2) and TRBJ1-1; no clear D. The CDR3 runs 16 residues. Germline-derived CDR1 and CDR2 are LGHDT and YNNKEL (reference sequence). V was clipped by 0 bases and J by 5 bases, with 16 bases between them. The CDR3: CASSQERVRKVTEAFF. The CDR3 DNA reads TGTGCCAGCAGCCAAGAGAGGGTGAGGAAGGTGACTGAAGCTTTCTTT.

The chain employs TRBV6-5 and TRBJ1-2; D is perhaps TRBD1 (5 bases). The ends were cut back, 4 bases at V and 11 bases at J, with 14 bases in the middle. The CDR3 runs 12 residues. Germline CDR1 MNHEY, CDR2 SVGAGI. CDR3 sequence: CASSSPLGGYTF. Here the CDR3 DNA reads TGTGCCAGCAGTTCGCCCTTGGGGGGGTACACCTTC.

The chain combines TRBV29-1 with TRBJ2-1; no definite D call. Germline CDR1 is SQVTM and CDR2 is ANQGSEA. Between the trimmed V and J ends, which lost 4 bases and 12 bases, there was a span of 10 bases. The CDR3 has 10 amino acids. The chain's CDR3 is CSVAPNGQFF. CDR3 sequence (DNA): TGCAGCGTTGCCCCCAACGGGCAGTTCTTC.

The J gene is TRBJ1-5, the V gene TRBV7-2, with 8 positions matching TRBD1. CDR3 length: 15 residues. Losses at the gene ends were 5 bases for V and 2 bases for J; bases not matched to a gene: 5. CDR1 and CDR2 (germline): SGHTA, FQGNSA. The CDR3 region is CASSEGQGGNQPQHF. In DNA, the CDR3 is TGTGCCAGCAGCGAAGGACAGGGAGGCAATCAGCCCCAGCATTTT.

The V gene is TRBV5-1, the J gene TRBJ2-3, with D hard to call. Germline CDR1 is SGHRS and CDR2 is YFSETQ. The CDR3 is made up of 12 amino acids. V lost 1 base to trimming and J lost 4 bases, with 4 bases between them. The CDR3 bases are TGCGCCAGCAGCTTGAAGCCAGATACGCAGTATTTT. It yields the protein CASSLKPDTQYF.

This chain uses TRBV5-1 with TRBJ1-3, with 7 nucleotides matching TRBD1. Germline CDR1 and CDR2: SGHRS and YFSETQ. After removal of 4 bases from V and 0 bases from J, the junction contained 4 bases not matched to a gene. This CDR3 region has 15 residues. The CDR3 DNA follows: TGCGCCAGCAGCCTAGGGACAGCCTCTGGAAACACCATATATTTT. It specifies CASSLGTASGNTIYF.

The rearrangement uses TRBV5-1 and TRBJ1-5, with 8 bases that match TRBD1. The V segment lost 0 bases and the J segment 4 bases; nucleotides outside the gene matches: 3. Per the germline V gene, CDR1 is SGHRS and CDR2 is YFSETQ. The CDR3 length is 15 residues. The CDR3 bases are TGCGCCAGCAGCTTGGCGGGACAGGCTAATCAGCCCCAGCATTTT. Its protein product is CASSLAGQANQPQHF.

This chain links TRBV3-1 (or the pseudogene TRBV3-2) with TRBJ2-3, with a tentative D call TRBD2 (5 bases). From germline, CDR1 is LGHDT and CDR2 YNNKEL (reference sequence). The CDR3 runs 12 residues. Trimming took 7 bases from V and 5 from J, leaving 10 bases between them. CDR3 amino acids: CASKLGGDTQYF. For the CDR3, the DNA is TGTGCCAGCAAGCTCGGAGGAGATACGCAGTATTTT.

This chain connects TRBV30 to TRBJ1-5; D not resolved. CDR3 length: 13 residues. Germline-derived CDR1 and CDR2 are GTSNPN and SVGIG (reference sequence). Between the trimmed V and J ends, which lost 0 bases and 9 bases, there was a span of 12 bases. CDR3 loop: CAWSVGQAPPQHF. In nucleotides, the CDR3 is TGTGCCTGGAGTGTTGGTCAAGCACCGCCCCAGCATTTT.

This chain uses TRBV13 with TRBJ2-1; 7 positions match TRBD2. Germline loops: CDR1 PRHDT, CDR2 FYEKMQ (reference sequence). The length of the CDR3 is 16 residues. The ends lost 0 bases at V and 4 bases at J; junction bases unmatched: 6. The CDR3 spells CASSLGSLAAYNEQFF. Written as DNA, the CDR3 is TGTGCCAGCAGCTTAGGGAGTCTAGCGGCATACAATGAGCAGTTCTTC.

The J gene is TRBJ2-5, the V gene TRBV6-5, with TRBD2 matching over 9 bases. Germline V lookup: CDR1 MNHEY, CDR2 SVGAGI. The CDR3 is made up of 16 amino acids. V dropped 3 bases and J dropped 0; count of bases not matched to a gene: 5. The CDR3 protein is CASSYLASGDQETQYF. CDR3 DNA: TGTGCCAGCAGTTATTTGGCTAGCGGGGACCAAGAGACCCAGTACTTC.

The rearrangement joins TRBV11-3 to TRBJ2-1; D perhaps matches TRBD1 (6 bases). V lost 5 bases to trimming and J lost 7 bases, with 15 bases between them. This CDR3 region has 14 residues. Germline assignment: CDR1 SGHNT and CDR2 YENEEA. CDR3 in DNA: TGTGCCAGCAGCGGGCCCCCTCAGGGGAATGAGCAGTTCTTC. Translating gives CASSGPPQGNEQFF.

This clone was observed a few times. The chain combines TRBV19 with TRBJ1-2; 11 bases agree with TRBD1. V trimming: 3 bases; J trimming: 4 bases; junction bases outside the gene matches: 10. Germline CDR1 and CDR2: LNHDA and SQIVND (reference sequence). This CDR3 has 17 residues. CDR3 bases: TGTGCCAGTAGTATCGGACAGGGGGCCCTACGTAGCTATGGCTACACCTTC. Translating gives CASSIGQGALRSYGYTF.

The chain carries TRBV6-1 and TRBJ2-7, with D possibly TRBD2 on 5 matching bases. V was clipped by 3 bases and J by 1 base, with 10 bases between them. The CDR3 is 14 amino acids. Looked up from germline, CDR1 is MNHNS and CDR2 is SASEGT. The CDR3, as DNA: TGTGCCAGCAGTGATTACGGACTTTCCTACGAGCAGTACTTC. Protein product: CASSDYGLSYEQYF.

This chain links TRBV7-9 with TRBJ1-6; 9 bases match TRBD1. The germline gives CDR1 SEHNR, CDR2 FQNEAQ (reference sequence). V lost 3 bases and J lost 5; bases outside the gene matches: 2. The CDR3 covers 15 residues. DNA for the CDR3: TGTGCCAGCAGCTTCGGGGACAGGGATAATTCACCCCTCCACTTT. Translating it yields CASSFGDRDNSPLHF.

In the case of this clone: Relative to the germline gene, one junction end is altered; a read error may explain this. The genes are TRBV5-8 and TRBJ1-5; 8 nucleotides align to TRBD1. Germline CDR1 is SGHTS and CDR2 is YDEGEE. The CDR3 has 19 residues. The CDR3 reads CANSGLTGAMSDSNQPQHF. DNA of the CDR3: TGTGCCAACAGCGGATTGACAGGGGCTATGTCGGATAGCAATCAGCCCCAGCATTTT.

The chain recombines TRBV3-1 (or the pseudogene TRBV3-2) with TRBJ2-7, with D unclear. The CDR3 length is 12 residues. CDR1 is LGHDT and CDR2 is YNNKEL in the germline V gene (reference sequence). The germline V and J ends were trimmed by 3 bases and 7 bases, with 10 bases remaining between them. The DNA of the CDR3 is TGTGCCAGCAGCCAGTGGGCTGGGGAGCAGTACTTC. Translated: CASSQWAGEQYF.